The 10 T cell receptor beta chains reported below all come from one sample, sequenced in a study of T-cell memory formation after mild COVID-19. MiXCR, applied by TCRdb to the 5' RACE reads, yields one record per CDR3 protein. This sample has about 560,000 distinct CDR3 sequences; about 18% occur once, and the top ten carry about 8.1%. The sequenced sample consisted of PBMCs or a T cell subset sorted from them (not recorded which). The receptors were sampled from an adult woman who had mild COVID-19 (a few samples of this study predate the infection). Cell type and time point are not known.

Concerning this clonotype: A much bigger clone sits one base away, suggesting this may be a read error. The CDR3 DNA sequence: TGTGCCAGCGCGGCGGGGGTGACAGATACGCAGTATTTT. Protein product: CASAAGVTDTQYF. The chain recombines TRBV7-2 with TRBJ2-3; 7 bases are shared with TRBD2. Trimming cost V 8 bases and J 3 bases; bases outside gene matches: 5. This CDR3 comprises 13 residues. From germline, CDR1 is SGHTA and CDR2 FQGNSA.

Regarding this clonotype: The DNA is omitted, as the CDR3 cannot be located on it reliably, and the CDR3 follows TCRdb's listing. V gene TRBV7-3 combines with J gene TRBJ2-2; TRBD2, the table's D call, lacks a check against the DNA. The germline V gene has CDR1 SGHTA and CDR2 FQGTGA. The CDR3 totals 19 residues, both ends included. The CDR3 loop is CASSFPSGSVLRAPGSCFF.

This chain connects TRBV7-3 to TRBJ1-1, with D possibly being TRBD1 (6 bases). Deletions cut 6 bases from V and 2 bases from J, with 16 bases between. The germline V gene encodes CDR1 SGHTA and CDR2 FQGTGA. The CDR3 runs 15 residues. DNA of the CDR3: TGTGCCAGCAGTAGGACCACAGGGCCTAACACTGAAGCTTTCTTT. Encoded protein: CASSRTTGPNTEAFF.

The J gene is TRBJ1-2, the V gene TRBV3-1; D call uncertain. The ends were cut back, 3 bases at V and 6 bases at J, with 11 bases in the middle. The germline gives CDR1 LGHDT, CDR2 YNNKEL (reference sequence). The CDR3 is 13 residues long. In DNA, the CDR3 is TGTGCCAGCAGCCAGGATGTCAGTCATGGCTACACCTTC. This encodes CASSQDVSHGYTF.

This clonotype has only a few counts. This chain uses TRBV7-6 with TRBJ2-1; D uncertain. Trimming took 4 bases from V and 9 from J, leaving 22 bases between them. This CDR3 spans 16 amino acids. The germline CDR1 and CDR2 sequences are SGHVS and FNYEAQ. Written as DNA, the CDR3 is TGTGCCAGCAGCTCGCTGATCGGGCCCCCAGGCGGTGAGCAGTTCTTC. Residues: CASSSLIGPPGGEQFF.

The gene calls are TRBV7-8 and TRBJ1-1; 11 positions agree with TRBD1. The length of the CDR3 is 16 residues. The V segment lost 4 bases and the J segment 4 bases; nucleotides outside the gene matches: 8. In germline, CDR1 is SGHVS, CDR2 FQNEAQ. The CDR3 is CASSSGDRGLGTEAFF. In DNA form, the CDR3 reads TGTGCCAGCAGCTCGGGGGACAGGGGGTTGGGCACTGAAGCTTTCTTT.

This clonotype has just a few counts. V and J are TRBV12-3 or TRBV12-4 and TRBJ1-5; D remains unclear. V lost 5 bases and J lost 10, with 12 bases in between. The CDR3 extends over 12 amino acids. For the CDR3, the DNA is TGTGCCAGCAGTCCACGGGGTGAACCCCAGCATTTT. This encodes CASSPRGEPQHF.

This clonotype was seen a handful of times. The chain links TRBV7-2 to TRBJ2-5, with 10 nucleotides matching TRBD2. After removal of 3 bases from V and 3 bases from J, the junction contained 7 bases not matched to a gene. The CDR3 has 16 residues. Germline lookup yields CDR1 SGHTA and CDR2 FQGNSA. CDR3 in amino acids: CASSFWTSGSEETQYF. The DNA for the CDR3 is TGTGCCAGCAGCTTCTGGACTAGCGGATCAGAAGAGACCCAGTACTTC.

The chain joins TRBV7-6 to TRBJ2-1, with 10 bases that match TRBD2. The CDR3 runs to 17 residues. CDR1 is SGHVS and CDR2 is FNYEAQ in the germline V gene. Trimming took 5 bases from V and 9 from J; bases not matched to a gene: 16. The CDR3 region is CASSPIRLASGGGEQFF. The CDR3 DNA reads as TGTGCCAGCAGCCCCATCCGTCTGGCTAGCGGGGGCGGTGAGCAGTTCTTC.

In this sample, this clonotype turned up a few times. V is TRBV12-3 or TRBV12-4 and J is TRBJ2-7; 9 bases fit TRBD2. The CDR3 loop spans 14 amino acids. V shed 8 bases, J shed 3 bases, and the junction held 8 bases outside the gene matches. This CDR3 reads CASGVAGALYEQYF. The CDR3 DNA sequence: TGTGCCAGCGGAGTAGCGGGAGCTCTCTACGAGCAGTACTTC.